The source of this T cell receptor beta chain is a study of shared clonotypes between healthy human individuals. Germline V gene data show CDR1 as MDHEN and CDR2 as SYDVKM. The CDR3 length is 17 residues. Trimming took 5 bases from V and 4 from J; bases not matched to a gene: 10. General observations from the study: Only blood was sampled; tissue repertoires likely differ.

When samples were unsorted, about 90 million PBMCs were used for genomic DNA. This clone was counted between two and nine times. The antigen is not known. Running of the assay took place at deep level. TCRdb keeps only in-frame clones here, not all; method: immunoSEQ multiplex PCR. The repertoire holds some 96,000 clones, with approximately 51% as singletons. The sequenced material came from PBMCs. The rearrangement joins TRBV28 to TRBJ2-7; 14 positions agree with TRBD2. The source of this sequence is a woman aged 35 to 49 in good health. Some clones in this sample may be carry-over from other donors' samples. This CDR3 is CASSAKLGTSGRYEQYF. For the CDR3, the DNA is TGTGCCAGCAGTGCAAAACTCGGGACTAGCGGGAGATACGAGCAGTACTTC.